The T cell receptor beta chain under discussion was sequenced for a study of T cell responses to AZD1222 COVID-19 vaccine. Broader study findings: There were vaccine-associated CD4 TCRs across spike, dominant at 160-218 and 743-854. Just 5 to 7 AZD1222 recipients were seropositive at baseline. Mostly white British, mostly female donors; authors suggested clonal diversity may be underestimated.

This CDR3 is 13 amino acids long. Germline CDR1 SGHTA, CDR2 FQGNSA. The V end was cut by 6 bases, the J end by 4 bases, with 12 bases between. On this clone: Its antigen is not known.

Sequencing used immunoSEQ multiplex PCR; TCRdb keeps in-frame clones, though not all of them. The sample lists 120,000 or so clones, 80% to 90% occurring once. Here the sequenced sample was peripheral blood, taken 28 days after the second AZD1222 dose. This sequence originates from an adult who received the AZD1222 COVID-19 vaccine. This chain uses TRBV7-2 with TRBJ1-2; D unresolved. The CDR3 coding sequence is TGTGCCAGCAGTCCCCACGGCCTCTATGGCTACACCTTC. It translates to CASSPHGLYGYTF. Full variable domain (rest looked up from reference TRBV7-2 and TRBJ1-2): GAGVSQSPSNKVTEKGKDVELRCDPISGHTALYWYRQSLGQGLEFLIYFQGNSAPDKSGLPSDRFSAERTGGSVSTLTIQRTQQEDSAVYLCASSPHGLYGYTFGSGTRLTVV.